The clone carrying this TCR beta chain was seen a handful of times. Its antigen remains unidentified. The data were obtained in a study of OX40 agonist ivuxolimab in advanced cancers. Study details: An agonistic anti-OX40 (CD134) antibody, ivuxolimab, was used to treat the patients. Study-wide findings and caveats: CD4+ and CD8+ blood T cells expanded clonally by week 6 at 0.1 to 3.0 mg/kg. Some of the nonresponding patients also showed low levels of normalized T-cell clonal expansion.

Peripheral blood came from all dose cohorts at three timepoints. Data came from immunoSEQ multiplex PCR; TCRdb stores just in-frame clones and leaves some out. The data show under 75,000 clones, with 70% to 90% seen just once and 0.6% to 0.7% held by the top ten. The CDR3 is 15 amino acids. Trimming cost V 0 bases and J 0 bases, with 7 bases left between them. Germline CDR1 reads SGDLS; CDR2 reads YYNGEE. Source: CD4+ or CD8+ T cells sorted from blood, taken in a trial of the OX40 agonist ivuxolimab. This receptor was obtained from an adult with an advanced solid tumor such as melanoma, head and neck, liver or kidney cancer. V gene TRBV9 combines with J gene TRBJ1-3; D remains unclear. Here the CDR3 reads CASSVEGNSGNTIYF. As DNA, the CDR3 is TGTGCCAGCAGCGTAGAGGGCAACTCTGGAAACACCATATATTTT.